This T cell receptor beta chain was observed in a study of blood T cell repertoires in COVID-19. Across the whole study: There were acute and convalescent COVID-19 samples, and they came from the United States, Italy and Spain. T cells, B-cell-depleted T cells, or PBMCs supplied cDNA or gDNA.

A few counts support this clone. The data were produced by immunoSEQ multiplex PCR, yet TCRdb's version contains in-frame clones alone and is incomplete. The repertoire has 200,000 to 250,000 clones, roughly 83% of them found once; the top ten carry 9% to 15%. Trimming at V came to 6 bases and at J to 4 bases, leaving 4 bases not matched to a gene. Germline values: CDR1 MNHEY, CDR2 SVGAGI. This CDR3 has 13 residues. This sequence originates from a man of 80 years or more with acute or convalescent COVID-19. The genes are TRBV6-5 and TRBJ2-5, with TRBD2 matching 8 bases. Source material: peripheral blood. CDR3 sequence (DNA): TGTGCCAGCAGCTACGGGGGGGTAGAGACCCAGTACTTC. Amino acid sequence: CASSYGGVETQYF.